The source of this TCR beta chain is a study of T cells in Graves' hyperthyroidism and ophthalmopathy. Authors of the study amplified TCR beta CDR3 regions from RNA transcripts. RT-PCR in the first round (using the HTBI primer set) targeted the TCR CDR3. Each CDR3 protein is one row after TCRdb ran MiXCR on the multiplex PCR reads. The profile shows about 500,000 distinct CDR3 sequences, more than 15% of them singletons. After removal of 0 bases from V and 7 bases from J, the junction contained 9 bases not matched to a gene. CDR1 SQVTM and CDR2 ANQGSEA come from the germline V gene. The CDR3 length is 16 residues. The sample holds many counts of this clonotype.

This clonotype originated in a young woman with Graves' ophthalmopathy. The chain uses TRBV29-1 and TRBJ2-1, with 10 positions matching TRBD2. Material for sequencing was blood. DNA of the CDR3: TGCAGCGTTGAAGATCCAGGTAGCGGGAGGTGGAATGAGCAGTTCTTC. This codes for CSVEDPGSGRWNEQFF.